A selection of T cell receptor beta chains follows, all from one sample in a study of response to subunit inactivated influenza vaccine. In TCRdb, the RT-PCR reads were re-called with MiXCR into one record per CDR3 protein. The sample lists some 850,000 distinct CDR3 sequences, 15% to 20% seen once, with approximately 11% in the top ten. The sample consisted of PBMCs from blood, taken roughly 5 days after vaccination. These receptor sequences come from a man aged 50 to 60 who received an inactivated influenza vaccine. Both conserved end residues are part of each CDR3. The D gene is left open where the match is weak. Only part of the rows carry a size: once, few, many, or a class if the clone is expanded.

abundance	len	d_gene	v_gene	j_gene	CDR3nt	CDR3aa
.	16	TRBD2	TRBV20-1	TRBJ2-6	TGCAGTGCGGGGTTAGCGGGAACGTCTGGGGCCAACGTCCTGACTTTC	CSAGLAGTSGANVLTF
many	15	TRBD2	TRBV24-1	TRBJ2-1	TGTGCCACCAGTGTCGGACTAGCGGGAAGGGATGAGCAGTTCTTC	CATSVGLAGRDEQFF
.	13	.	TRBV7-8	TRBJ1-5	TGTGCCACCCAACCCTCCTGGGATCAGCCCCAGCATTTT	CATQPSWDQPQHF
.	19	TRBD1	TRBV4-1	TRBJ2-6	TGCGCCAGCAGCCAAGGGGGAACAGGGGTTGCCTCTGGGGCCAACGTCCTGACTTTC	CASSQGGTGVASGANVLTF
few	14	.	TRBV20-1	TRBJ1-5	TGCAGTGCTAGGGCAGGGCCTAGCAATCAGCCCCAGCATTTT	CSARAGPSNQPQHF
.	14	.	TRBV7-9	TRBJ2-4	TGTGCCAGCAGCTTATCTGGGGGCGCAAACATTCAGTACTTC	CASSLSGGANIQYF
.	12	.	TRBV7-2	TRBJ2-7	TGTGCCAGCAGCGCCCCAGGTTACGAGCAGTACTTC	CASSAPGYEQYF
few	15	TRBD2	TRBV20-1	TRBJ2-1	TGCAGTGCTAGAGCTACACTAGCGGGAGAGAATGAGCAGTTCTTC	CSARATLAGENEQFF
.	13	TRBD2	TRBV20-1	TRBJ2-7	TGCAGTGCCCGGAGCGGGACTACCTACGAGCAGTACTTC	CSARSGTTYEQYF
.	11	.	TRBV20-1	TRBJ2-7	TGCAGTGCTAGGGACAGCCACGAGCAGTACTTC	CSARDSHEQYF
few	12	.	TRBV29-1	TRBJ2-3	TGCAGCGTTGATGAAGCGTCAGATACGCAGTATTTT	CSVDEASDTQYF
.	17	TRBD2	TRBV4-2	TRBJ2-1	TGTGCCAGCAGCCATGAAGGGAGGGAGCGCGGGGTCGATGAGCAGTTCTTC	CASSHEGRERGVDEQFF
.	11	TRBD1	TRBV29-1	TRBJ2-1	TGCAGCGCACGGGACAGTATCGAGCAGTTCTTC	CSARDSIEQFF
.	15	.	TRBV20-1	TRBJ2-5	TGCAGTGCTAGGAAAGGGTGGTCCAATGGGGAGACCCAGTACTTC	CSARKGWSNGETQYF
.	14	.	TRBV10-3	TRBJ1-1	TGTGCCATCAGTGAGCTTGAGGGAGGCACTGAAGCTTTCTTT	CAISELEGGTEAFF
few	16	.	TRBV15	TRBJ2-3	TGTGCCACCAGCAGAGGCAGTTTGGCCGGCACAGATACGCAGTATTTT	CATSRGSLAGTDTQYF
few	15	TRBD1	TRBV15	TRBJ2-4	TGTGCCACCAGCAGAAAAGGGACAGGGTTTAGCATTCAGTACTTC	CATSRKGTGFSIQYF
.	17	.	TRBV4-1	TRBJ2-6	TGCGCCAGCAGCCAAGCGGGGGTGATCTCTGGGGCCAACGTCCTGACTTTC	CASSQAGVISGANVLTF
.	15	.	TRBV10-3	TRBJ2-7	TGTGCCATCAGTGACTTTAGGACGGTTACCTACGAGCAGTACTTC	CAISDFRTVTYEQYF
.	16	.	TRBV5-1	TRBJ2-1	TGCGCCAGCAGCTTATCGGTTCGGGGCTCCTACAATGAGCAGTTCTTC	CASSLSVRGSYNEQFF
.	14	.	TRBV3-1	TRBJ1-2	TGTGCCAGCAGCCACGCCGACAGGAACTATGGCTACACCTTC	CASSHADRNYGYTF
.	12	.	TRBV6-2/TRBV6-3	TRBJ1-2	TGTGCCAGCACTCGCCCTAACTATGGCTACACCTTC	CASTRPNYGYTF
many	17	TRBD2	TRBV6-5	TRBJ2-1	TGTGCCAGCAGTTACTCGATTTACCGGGGGGGAACCGATGAGCAGTTCTTC	CASSYSIYRGGTDEQFF
.	10	.	TRBV7-4	TRBJ2-2	TGTGCCAGTCGGCGGGGGGAGCTGTTTTTT	CASRRGELFF
.	13	.	TRBV20-1	TRBJ1-1	TGCAGTCTAGCCCAGGTGGTGGGCACTGAAGCTTTCTTT	CSLAQVVGTEAFF
few	16	TRBD2	TRBV20-1	TRBJ2-1	TGCAGTGCTAGAGATTTTAGCGGGAGGGCCTACAATGAGCAGTTCTTC	CSARDFSGRAYNEQFF
many	15	TRBD2	TRBV10-3	TRBJ2-7	TGTGCCATCAGTGAGGTGCGGGGGGGACCCTACGAGCAGTACTTC	CAISEVRGGPYEQYF
.	15	.	TRBV5-6	TRBJ1-3	TGTGCCAGCAGCTTGACACTTGCTACTGGAAACACCATATATTTT	CASSLTLATGNTIYF
.	13	.	TRBV12-3/TRBV12-4	TRBJ1-2	TGTGCCAGCAGTTTCAAACAGGGAACAAGCTACACCTTC	CASSFKQGTSYTF
.	12	.	TRBV7-2	TRBJ2-3	TGTGCCAGCAGCACACTTGATGATACGCAGTATTTT	CASSTLDDTQYF
few	17	.	TRBV5-1	TRBJ1-5	TGCGCCAGCAGCAGGGGGGCGCGGATTCCTAGCAATCAGCCCCAGCATTTT	CASSRGARIPSNQPQHF
few	14	.	TRBV29-1	TRBJ2-1	TGCAGCGTTGAGGGTGGGGGAGCCCCCAATGAGCAGTTCTTC	CSVEGGGAPNEQFF
.	16	TRBD2	TRBV27	TRBJ2-1	TGTGCCAGCAGTTTACGGCGCGGGGGGGTATACAATGAGCAGTTCTTC	CASSLRRGGVYNEQFF
.	17	TRBD2	TRBV12-3/TRBV12-4	TRBJ2-7	TGTGCCAGCAGTCGCCGACTAGCGGGAGCTCGACGTTACGAGCAGTACTTC	CASSRRLAGARRYEQYF
few	14	.	TRBV20-1	TRBJ2-1	TGCAGTGCTAGGGGGACCTCCGCCTACAATGAGCAGTTCTTC	CSARGTSAYNEQFF
many	12	TRBD1	TRBV12-3/TRBV12-4	TRBJ2-7	TGTGCCAGCAATCCAGGGGGCTACGAGCAGTACTTC	CASNPGGYEQYF
few	17	.	TRBV20-1	TRBJ1-5	TGCAGTGCGACGGACCTATATCTATCTTATAGCAATCAGCCCCAGCATTTT	CSATDLYLSYSNQPQHF
many	21	TRBD2	TRBV12-3/TRBV12-4	TRBJ2-1	TGTGCCAGCAGTTTAGTGAACAGGTTAGCGGGAGGCGGGGGGGCCTACAATGAGCAGTTCTTC	CASSLVNRLAGGGGAYNEQFF
.	17	.	TRBV7-9	TRBJ2-5	TGTGCCAGCAGTCAGCTAGATGGTACAGGGAAGGTGGAGACCCAGTACTTC	CASSQLDGTGKVETQYF
few	11	.	TRBV12-3/TRBV12-4	TRBJ1-3	TGTGCCAGCGGGAGCCGGGTTACCATATATTTT	CASGSRVTIYF
many	15	TRBD1	TRBV12-3/TRBV12-4	TRBJ2-2	TGTGCCAGCAGTTTACAGGGGGCGGGAACCGGGGAGCTGTTTTTT	CASSLQGAGTGELFF
.	15	.	TRBV6-1	TRBJ2-4	TGTGCCAGCAGTGAAGCGATGGCCCGGGTGGCGGGTCAGTACTTC	CASSEAMARVAGQYF
few	14	TRBD1	TRBV7-9	TRBJ1-4	TGTGCCAGCAGCTCGCAGGGGGGGAGTGAAAAACTGTTTTTT	CASSSQGGSEKLFF
.	15	TRBD2	TRBV6-2/TRBV6-3	TRBJ2-5	TGTGCCAGCAGCGGACTAGCGGGACCCCAAGAGACCCAGTACTTC	CASSGLAGPQETQYF
.	14	.	TRBV20-1	TRBJ1-5	TGCAGTGCTCCCGACATAAATAGCAATCAGCCCCAGCATTTT	CSAPDINSNQPQHF
.	15	TRBD2	TRBV7-2	TRBJ2-1	TGTGCCAGCAGCACCCAGCGGGGGGGCTACAATGAGCAGTTCTTC	CASSTQRGGYNEQFF
few	16	TRBD1	TRBV7-9	TRBJ2-4	TGTGCCAGCAGCCAACCGGGACAGGGGGCGCGGGACATTCAGTACTTC	CASSQPGQGARDIQYF
few	14	.	TRBV10-3	TRBJ2-1	TGTGCCATCAATGGACAAGGCTCCTACAATGAGCAGTTCTTC	CAINGQGSYNEQFF
few	14	.	TRBV10-3	TRBJ1-1	TGTGCCATCAGTGGTACCGGGAGCAACACTGAAGCTTTCTTT	CAISGTGSNTEAFF
.	13	.	TRBV3-1	TRBJ1-1	TGTGCCAGCAGCCACCCAATGGCAGGTGGAGCTTTCTTT	CASSHPMAGGAFF
many	16	.	TRBV12-3/TRBV12-4	TRBJ1-4	TGTGCCAGCAGTCTGGATCCGGGCCGTAAGAATGAAAAACTGTTTTTT	CASSLDPGRKNEKLFF
few	14	TRBD2	TRBV28	TRBJ2-1	TGTGCCGCGGCTTCCAGCGGGAGGAGGAATGAGCAGTTCTTC	CAAASSGRRNEQFF
.	15	.	TRBV7-9	TRBJ1-4	TGTGCCAGCAGCGTTCCAGGGGTAACTAATGAAAAACTGTTTTTT	CASSVPGVTNEKLFF